This record covers a single T cell receptor beta chain. Its target is not known. The entry originates in a study of beta chain features in type 1 diabetes. Broader study findings: Within patients, naive, central memory and Treg TCRB repertoires seemed more similar than within healthy donors.

Cells sorted by CD45RO/CCR7/CD25/CD127/CD95/CD27 comprised CD4+ naive, central memory, regulatory and stem cell-like memory cells. Germline trimming cut 3 bases from V and 4 bases from J; bases unmatched to any gene: 5. CDR3 size: 15 residues. Germline CDR1 MGHDK, CDR2 SYGVNS. The sequenced template was cDNA made from the entire isolated RNA. Assay: immunoSEQ multiplex PCR; the TCRdb copy retains only in-frame clones and omits some. This repertoire shows fewer than 500,000 clones, more than 11% found once; its top ten account for roughly 0.04%. The sequencing sample was made of naive CD4+ T cells from blood. This clonotype originated in a man aged 25-45 years in good health. This chain uses TRBV25-1 with TRBJ1-2; 10 bases align to TRBD1. The DNA of the CDR3 is TGTGCCAGCAGTGATCCGGGACAGGGGACCTATGGCTACACCTTC. Its translation is CASSDPGQGTYGYTF.